The clone carrying this T cell receptor beta chain showed up just a few times. The CDR3 runs 18 residues. This sample stems from a study of blood T cells in healthy people across ages. Through a sample-barcoded 5' primer and a J-beta primer mix, a second PCR was run for 7 to 11 cycles. TCRdb ran MiXCR on the 5' RACE reads and lists one entry per CDR3 protein. This sample has 600,000 to 850,000 distinct CDR3 sequences, with about 42% found just once. The sample comprised blood. The source of this sequence is a woman aged 55-70 years in good health. This chain uses TRBV21-1 with TRBJ1-4. TRBV21-1 constitutes a pseudogene. CDR3 amino acids: CASPVPKGSRRTNEKLFF. The CDR3, as DNA: TGTGCCAGCCCAGTTCCGAAGGGATCGCGGCGAACTAATGAAAAACTGTTTTTT.